Listed below are T cell receptor beta chains from one sample, sequenced in a study of shared clonotypes between healthy human individuals. Sequencing used immunoSEQ multiplex PCR; TCRdb keeps in-frame clones, though not all of them. The sample has around 88,000 clones, 60% to 70% seen once. The sequenced sample consisted of memory CD8+ T cells sorted from blood. These receptor sequences come from a man aged 25-45 years in good health. CDR3s include the opening cysteine and the closing phenylalanine or tryptophan. A D gene is named only where the DNA matches it firmly.

V gene	D gene	J gene	CDR3 protein
TRBV5-1	TRBD2	TRBJ2-5	CASSLAGGTSGTRETQYF
TRBV5-1	TRBD1	TRBJ1-2	CASSLRGDSIYGYTF
TRBV29-1	TRBD2	TRBJ2-1	CSVVTSANEQFF
TRBV25-1	TRBD2	TRBJ2-1	CASRASGRADNEQFF
TRBV30	TRBD1	TRBJ1-5	CAGGQGSNQPQHF
TRBV14	TRBD1	TRBJ1-1	CASSLRTGGAGFVPGDF
TRBV15	TRBD1	TRBJ1-2	CATSGDDRVKSYTF
TRBV9	.	TRBJ2-1	CASSALGYNEQFF
TRBV10-2	TRBD1	TRBJ1-5	CASSESTRGPHQPQHF
TRBV7-6	.	TRBJ2-3	CASSSRFGDLTQYF
TRBV28	.	TRBJ1-3	CASREGRIISGNTIYF
TRBV28	TRBD1	TRBJ2-7	CASRVPGQGSEQYF
TRBV7-2	TRBD1	TRBJ2-5	CASSPGDSLQETQYF
TRBV6-1	TRBD1	TRBJ1-3	CASSRQGDGNTIYF
TRBV27	.	TRBJ2-5	CASSSLLHGSTQYF
TRBV7-3	.	TRBJ2-2	CASSRSNTAGELFF
TRBV28	.	TRBJ2-2	CASSPALGLEDTGELFF
TRBV19	.	TRBJ1-5	CASSPDPRAFPPQHF
TRBV19	.	TRBJ1-5	CASSYFHNQHF
TRBV13	.	TRBJ2-5	CASSFYTTETQYF
TRBV7-2	.	TRBJ2-7	CASSLRGLQSYEQYF
TRBV10-2	.	TRBJ2-1	CATYGYNEQFF
TRBV28	.	TRBJ2-7	CASSTSGTVYEQYF
TRBV7-6	.	TRBJ1-3	CASSAYIGKTGNTIYF
TRBV7-8	.	TRBJ2-1	CASSLAESYNEQFF
TRBV28	TRBD1	TRBJ2-2	CASSRGGPGGELFF
TRBV5-1	.	TRBJ2-5	CASSLGQQETQYF
TRBV28	TRBD1	TRBJ1-5	CASRPRQGALNQPQHF
TRBV7-2	TRBD2	TRBJ2-2	CASSLRASGLRDPGELFF
TRBV27	.	TRBJ2-3	CASSRVSTITDTQYF
TRBV10-3	.	TRBJ2-7	CAISDSDGSYEQYF
TRBV18	TRBD2	TRBJ2-6	CASSPLGRSGTNVLTF
TRBV6-1	TRBD1	TRBJ2-4	CASIRQGSYIQYF
TRBV6-1	.	TRBJ1-2	CASSEYSSANYGYTF
TRBV5-1	TRBD1	TRBJ1-1	CASKTGTGSNTEAFF
TRBV6-5	.	TRBJ2-2	CASGLSRGRELFF